A single sample gave rise to the 16 T cell receptor beta chains below, sequenced in a study of T cells after posttransplantation cyclophosphamide. Assay: immunoSEQ multiplex PCR; the TCRdb copy retains only in-frame clones and omits some. The data show about 27,000 clones, with none appearing a single time. Cyclophosphamide on days +3 and +4 followed busulfan-fludarabine conditioning and a marrow graft. The starting material was PBMCs, obtained after allogeneic stem cell transplant with posttransplant cyclophosphamide. The receptors shown here come from a male patient in his late teens or twenties who received an allogeneic stem cell transplant from a related donor, was CMV-positive, and had no GVHD. A subset of T cells may come from the graft donor.

This clone was counted many times. The chain uses TRBV6-1 and TRBJ1-2; D remains unclear. This CDR3 comprises 12 residues. Trimming cost V 2 bases and J 7 bases, with 8 bases left between them. The V gene's germline CDR1 is MNHNS and CDR2 SASEGT. CDR3 nucleotides: TGTGCCAGCAGTGAAATGTTCGTTGGCTACACCTTC. As protein: CASSEMFVGYTF.

This clone came up many times. The J gene is TRBJ1-1, the V gene TRBV28; no clear D gene. Germline CDR1 reads MDHEN; CDR2 reads SYDVKM. Trimming left V 5 bases short and J 5 bases short, with 15 bases between. The CDR3 is 14 amino acids. CDR3 loop: CASSPRSGRTEAFF. The CDR3 bases are TGTGCCAGCAGTCCCCGGAGCGGGAGGACTGAAGCTTTCTTT.

This clone was counted between two and nine times. CDR3 protein: CASSRGTPEREQYF. The CDR3 bases are TGCGCCAGCAGCCGCGGGACTCCCGAGAGGGAGCAGTACTTC. This chain connects TRBV4-1 to TRBJ2-5; D is possibly TRBD2 (6 bases). In germline, CDR1 is MGHRA, CDR2 YSYEKL. Trimming removed 4 bases at V and 11 bases at J, with 20 bases between. The CDR3 runs to 14 residues.

This clone was counted ten times or more. V is TRBV30 and J is TRBJ2-2; TRBD2 agrees at 8 bases. The CDR3 sequence is 16 residues long. Germline CDR1 reads GTSNPN; CDR2 reads SVGIG (reference sequence). Germline trimming cut 1 base from V and 0 bases from J; bases unmatched to any gene: 4. The DNA of the CDR3 is TGTGCCTGGAGTGGAACTAGCGGCGCGAACACCGGGGAGCTGTTTTTT. Protein sequence: CAWSGTSGANTGELFF. Combining the CDR3 with reference TRBV30 and TRBJ2-2 gives the whole variable domain SQTIHQWPATLVQPVGSPLSLECTVEGTSNPNLYWYRQAAGRGLQLLFYSVGIGQISSEVPQNLSASRPQDRQFILSSKKLLLSDSGFYLCAWSGTSGANTGELFFGEGSRLTVL.

This clone appeared many times. J is TRBJ2-2 and V is TRBV18; TRBD2 matches at 9 bases. The V gene end was trimmed by 3 bases and the J gene end by 4 bases; junction bases not matched to a gene: 12. The CDR3 runs 18 residues. The germline CDR1 and CDR2 sequences are KGHSH and LQKENI. In nucleotides, the CDR3 is TGTGCCAGCTCACCTCCCCCGGGGAGCGGGAGGTTCACCGGGGAGCTGTTTTTT. Translation: CASSPPPGSGRFTGELFF.

This clone was detected ten times or more. The chain uses TRBV7-3 and TRBJ2-1; 12 nucleotides line up with TRBD2. This CDR3 is built from 16 residues. CDR1 is SGHTA and CDR2 is FQGTGA in the germline V gene. J lost 4 bases, V lost 5 bases, and 6 bases had no gene match. CDR3 DNA sequence: TGTGCCAGCAGCGTTACTAGCGGGGGGTCTTACAATGAGCAGTTCTTC. Its protein is CASSVTSGGSYNEQFF.

This clone was recorded at least ten times. The chain recombines TRBV2 with TRBJ2-2; D ambiguous. Trimming removed 10 bases at V and 6 bases at J, with 9 bases between. Looked up from germline, CDR1 is SNHLY and CDR2 is FYNNEI. CDR3 size: 11 residues. CDR3 loop: CATSYSGELFF. In nucleotides, the CDR3 is TGTGCCACCTCTTATTCCGGGGAGCTGTTTTTT.

This clone was seen at least ten times. The V gene is TRBV10-3, the J gene TRBJ2-7; TRBD2 matches at 7 bases. This CDR3 region has 14 residues. Germline CDR1 and CDR2: ENHRY and SYGVKD. The V gene end was trimmed by 1 base and the J gene end by 5 bases; junction bases not matched to a gene: 5. The CDR3: CAISELREWDEQYF. The CDR3 nucleotides read TGTGCCATCAGTGAGTTGCGGGAGTGGGACGAGCAGTACTTC.

This clone was seen at least ten times. The CDR3 is CASSQELGGGTEAFF. The CDR3 region has the DNA TGTGCCAGCAGCCAAGAACTAGGAGGTGGCACTGAAGCTTTCTTT. This rearrangement joins TRBV4-2 to TRBJ1-1, with D unresolved. There are 15 residues in the CDR3. Trimming took 0 bases from V and 4 from J, leaving 12 bases between them. Germline CDR1 LGHNA, CDR2 YNFKEQ.

This clone was recorded at least ten times. V gene TRBV6-5 combines with J gene TRBJ1-2, with D unclear. Germline CDR1 reads MNHEY; CDR2 reads SVGAGI. The CDR3 has 13 amino acids. The V end was cut by 6 bases, the J end by 8 bases, with 16 bases between. This chain's CDR3 is CASRYPGSYGYTF. The CDR3 DNA reads as TGTGCCAGCAGGTATCCGGGTTCCTACGGCTACACCTTC.

This clone was seen many times. V usage is TRBV5-4 and J usage is TRBJ2-1; no firm D call. The CDR3 has 15 amino acids. Trimming stripped 2 bases from V and 0 bases from J, with 9 bases between. Germline values: CDR1 SGHNT, CDR2 YYREEE (reference sequence). The CDR3 bases are TGTGCCAGCAGCTTAATCGTCGGCTCCTACAATGAGCAGTTCTTC. The encoded protein is CASSLIVGSYNEQFF.

This clone has at least ten counts. This rearrangement joins TRBV11-2 to TRBJ1-2; TRBD1 matches at 8 bases. Per the germline V gene, CDR1 is SGHAT and CDR2 is FQNNGV. J gave up 2 bases and V 3 bases, and 5 bases lay outside the gene matches. This CDR3 has 15 amino acids. The CDR3 DNA is TGTGCCAGCAGCTTTCCGGACAGGGCCAACTATGGCTACACCTTC. Its translation: CASSFPDRANYGYTF.

This clone was picked up many times. The V call is TRBV30, the J call TRBJ1-5; no clear D. The CDR3 consists of 14 residues. The germline CDR1 and CDR2 sequences are GTSNPN and SVGIG (reference sequence). V gave up 0 bases and J gave up 4 bases, with 10 bases separating them. The CDR3 sequence: CAWSVGGENQPQHF. The CDR3 DNA reads TGTGCCTGGAGTGTAGGAGGTGAGAATCAGCCCCAGCATTTT.

In this sample, this clone turned up many times. The chain carries TRBV15 and TRBJ1-2, with 7 bases fitting TRBD1. Germline V gives CDR1 LNHNV, CDR2 YYDKDF (reference sequence). This CDR3 comprises 14 residues. The V and J ends lost 5 bases and 4 bases, in that order; junction bases with no gene match: 7. CDR3 nucleotides: TGTGCCACCAGCGGCGGACAGGACACCTATGGCTACACCTTC. Protein sequence: CATSGGQDTYGYTF.

At least ten counts were recorded for this clone. V and J are TRBV2 and TRBJ2-3; maybe TRBD2 (6 bases). The V gene's germline CDR1 is SNHLY and CDR2 FYNNEI. The CDR3 has 13 amino acids. Trimming cost V 7 bases and J 3 bases, with 11 bases left between them. The CDR3 DNA sequence: TGTGCCAGCAAACGGGAGAGAACAGATACGCAGTATTTT. Translated, it gives CASKRERTDTQYF. The whole variable domain, filled in from reference TRBV2 and TRBJ2-3, reads EPEVTQTPSHQVTQMGQEVILRCVPISNHLYFYWYRQILGQKVEFLVSFYNNEISEKSEIFDDQFSVERPDGSNFTLKIRSTKLEDSAMYFCASKRERTDTQYFGPGTRLTVL.

As regards this clone: At one end the junction does not follow the germline gene, possibly because of a read error. In DNA, the CDR3 is TGTGCCAACAGTGAATCAGGGGCGATTTCTTACGAGCAGTACTTC. As protein: CANSESGAISYEQYF. The gene calls are TRBV25-1 and TRBJ2-7; D is perhaps TRBD1 (6 bases). This CDR3 is 15 amino acids long. Looked up from germline, CDR1 is MGHDK and CDR2 is SYGVNS.